The clone carrying this T cell receptor (beta chain) occurred a few times. Antigen: not known. The sample originates from a study of T cell repertoires in cytomegalovirus infection. Overall study results and limits: Within the response measured ex vivo, HLA-C-restricted CMV-specific TCR beta clonotypes were dominant.

TCRdb reanalysed the reads using MiXCR and keeps one entry per CDR3 protein. The repertoire holds 640,000 or so distinct CDR3 sequences, with around 31% as singletons. The CDR3 has 13 amino acids. The V gene end was trimmed by 5 bases and the J gene end by 4 bases; junction bases not matched to a gene: 4. The V gene's germline CDR1 is MDHEN and CDR2 SYDVKM. The sequencing used cultured PBMCs, collected from culture after CMV antigen stimulation. The sequence came from a human donor in good health (CMV status not recorded). Some clones in this sample may be carry-over from other donors' samples. The chain uses TRBV28 and TRBJ1-2; 7 nucleotides line up with TRBD1. In DNA, the CDR3 is TGTGCCAGCAGTCGACAGGGCCCCTATGGCTACACCTTC. Its translation is CASSRQGPYGYTF.